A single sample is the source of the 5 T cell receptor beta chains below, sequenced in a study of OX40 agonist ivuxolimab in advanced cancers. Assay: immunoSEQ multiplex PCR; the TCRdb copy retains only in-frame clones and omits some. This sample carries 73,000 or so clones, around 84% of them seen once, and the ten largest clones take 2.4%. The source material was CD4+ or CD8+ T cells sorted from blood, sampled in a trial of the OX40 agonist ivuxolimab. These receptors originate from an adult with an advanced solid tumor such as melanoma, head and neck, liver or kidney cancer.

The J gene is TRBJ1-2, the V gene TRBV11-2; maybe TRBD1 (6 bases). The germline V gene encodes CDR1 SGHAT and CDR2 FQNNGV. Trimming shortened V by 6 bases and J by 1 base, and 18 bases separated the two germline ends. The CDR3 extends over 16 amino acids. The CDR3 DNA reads TGTGCCAGCAGGATGGGCAGGGGATCGCGTAACTATGGCTACACCTTC. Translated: CASRMGRGSRNYGYTF.

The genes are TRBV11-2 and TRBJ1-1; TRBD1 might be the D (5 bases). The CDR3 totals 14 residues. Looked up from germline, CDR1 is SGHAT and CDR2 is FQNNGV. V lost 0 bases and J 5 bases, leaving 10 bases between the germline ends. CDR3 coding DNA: TGTGCCAGCAGCTTAGATCCGGGGGTAACTGAAGCTTTCTTT. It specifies CASSLDPGVTEAFF.

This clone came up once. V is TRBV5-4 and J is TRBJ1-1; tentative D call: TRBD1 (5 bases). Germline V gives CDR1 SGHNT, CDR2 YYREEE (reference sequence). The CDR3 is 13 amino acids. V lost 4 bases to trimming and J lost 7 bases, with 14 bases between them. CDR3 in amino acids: CASSPQGLSEAFF. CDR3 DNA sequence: TGTGCCAGCAGCCCTCAGGGCTTAAGTGAAGCTTTCTTT.

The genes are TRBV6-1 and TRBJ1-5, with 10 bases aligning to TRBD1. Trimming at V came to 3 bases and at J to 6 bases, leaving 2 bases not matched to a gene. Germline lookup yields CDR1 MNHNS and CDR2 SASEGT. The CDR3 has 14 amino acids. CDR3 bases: TGTGCCAGCAGTGAGACAGGGGGCATTCAGCCCCAGCATTTT. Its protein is CASSETGGIQPQHF.

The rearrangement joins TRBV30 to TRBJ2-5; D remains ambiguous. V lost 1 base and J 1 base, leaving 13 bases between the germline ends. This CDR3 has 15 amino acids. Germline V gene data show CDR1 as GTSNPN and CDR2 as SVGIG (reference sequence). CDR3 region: CAWSGGFGPQETQYF. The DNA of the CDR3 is TGTGCCTGGAGTGGTGGGTTTGGGCCCCAAGAGACCCAGTACTTC.